This TCR beta chain was documented in a study of post-analysis software for immune sequencing data (dated by TCRdb to the mid-2010s). General notes on the study: Relapsing-remitting, secondary progressive and progressive-relapsing multiple sclerosis were recorded as disease courses, and subtype annotation was lacking for some patients. A subset of samples was prepared in parallel using single-end sample barcoding, then pooled and co-amplified after Illumina adapter ligation. The multiple sclerosis patient repertoires were compared with 10 to 12 previously published healthy control repertoires from donors aged about 6 to 26 years. Paper-wide results and their limitations: The multiple sclerosis patient group was slightly younger than the control group. Patients showed significantly higher frequencies than controls for about 5 TRBV segments, among them TRBV5-6, TRBV5-1 and TRBV20-1. When samples were clustered directly using the F measure, samples prepared in the same batch co-clustered strongly, which prompted a batch-effect correction. Compared with controls, multiple sclerosis patients had significantly lower normalized Chao1 diversity, a finding suggesting substantial peripheral T-cell clonal expansion.

To demonstrate the VDJtools post-analysis software, TCR beta repertoires were profiled from the peripheral blood of 10 to 15 young patients with multiple sclerosis. The patients with multiple sclerosis were children and adolescents between 6 and 15 years of age. Remarks on this clonotype: Its antigen is currently not known. Base qualities are not recorded, but no much larger clone differs from it by a single base.

Sequences SQVTM (CDR1) and ANQGSEA (CDR2) are obtained from the germline V gene. Its CDR3 holds 13 amino acids, cysteine through phenylalanine. The only DNA kept is the CDR3, 39 bases in frame from the first base. V loses 0 bases at its end and J loses 6 bases; junction bases beyond the gene matches: 2. The library was made by PCR. Sequenced on an Illumina HiSeq 2500. To reduce PCR and sequencing biases, unique molecular identifiers were built into the TCR beta cDNA libraries. Roughly 500,000 cDNA molecules were obtained for every 1 to 10 million input T cells, so each molecule roughly corresponded to one T cell. The same protocol used for the earlier healthy control dataset was applied to prepare and sequence the patient libraries. Samples belonging to the same batch were prepared together, multiplexed and sequenced on a shared HiSeq lane. The original pipeline was this. MIGEC was used to process the raw barcoded reads, and molecular identifier groups with only a single read were discarded before consensus assembly and CDR3 extraction. VDJtools was used for post-analysis of the clonotype tables, and diversity was normalized by down-sampling every dataset to the size of the smallest sample. To correct batch-related cross-sample contamination, repertoire overlap clustering matched CDR3 amino acid sequences but not nucleotide sequences. In TCRdb, the public reads were trimmed at Q25 with fastp and aligned with MiXCR, with productive beta chains retained. Entries are consolidated by CDR3 protein sequence, retaining the most common genes and DNA. Clone size and V and J calls follow TCRdb, not the original study. This sample gives fewer than 850,000 distinct CDR3 sequences in total; approximately 44% of them show up just once. The ten largest clones capture 4.9% of the sample.

In this chain, TRBV29-1 is recombined with TRBJ2-4; 7 nucleotides in the junction match TRBD2. Sequencing was performed on blood. This receptor was identified in a girl under 18 with multiple sclerosis. The DNA reads as follows: TGCAGCGTTGAAGATGGGGGGGGAAACATTCAGTACTTC. It translates to CSVEDGGGNIQYF.